The rows below give T cell receptor beta chains drawn from one sample of a study of CD8+ T cells in alopecia areata. The method was immunoSEQ multiplex PCR; TCRdb's version includes in-frame clones alone and lacks a portion of them. Altogether 70,000 or so clones are present, over 25% being singletons, with the ten largest covering just under 15%. Sequencing used CD8+ T cells sorted from blood, obtained at week 4, from a patient treated with tofacitinib. Source of these receptors: a human donor with alopecia areata. Each CDR3 is given with its conserved first and last residue. D genes are given only for firm matches. Clone size, where shown, is once, few, many, or a class for clones that have expanded.

NA	TRBV9	TRBJ2-7	NA	CASSVGGNSYEQYF	TGTGCCAGCAGCGTAGGAGGGAATTCCTACGAGCAGTACTTC
NA	TRBV27	TRBJ2-5	NA	CASSLGTRLQETQYF	TGTGCCAGCAGCTTGGGGACAAGACTACAAGAGACCCAGTACTTC
few	TRBV29-1	TRBJ1-2	NA	CSAPGDTNYGYTF	TGCAGCGCCCCGGGGGACACTAACTATGGCTACACCTTC
NA	TRBV6-6	TRBJ2-5	TRBD2	CASSYSGTSRETQYF	TGTGCCAGCAGTTACTCCGGGACTAGTCGAGAGACCCAGTACTTC
few	TRBV4-2	TRBJ2-5	NA	CASSLRGDSEVETQYF	TGTGCCAGCAGCCTAAGGGGCGACAGTGAGGTGGAGACCCAGTACTTC
few	TRBV29-1	TRBJ2-5	NA	CSVTARGGANQETQYF	TGCAGCGTTACCGCCCGAGGGGGGGCGAACCAAGAGACCCAGTACTTC
few	TRBV4-1	TRBJ2-7	NA	CASSQGDWQDKYEQYF	TGCGCCAGCAGCCAAGGCGACTGGCAGGACAAGTACGAGCAGTACTTC
NA	TRBV29-1	TRBJ2-7	TRBD2	CSVASGPYEQYF	TGCAGCGTTGCTAGCGGGCCGTACGAGCAGTACTTC
NA	TRBV4-3	TRBJ1-1	TRBD1	CASSSGQAEAFF	TGCGCCAGCAGCTCGGGACAGGCTGAAGCTTTCTTT
NA	TRBV29-1	TRBJ2-7	NA	CSVERQQPYEQYF	TGCAGCGTTGAAAGGCAACAGCCCTACGAGCAGTACTTC
NA	TRBV29-1	TRBJ1-2	TRBD1	CSVTGGQSYGYTF	TGCAGCGTTACAGGGGGGCAGAGCTATGGCTACACCTTC
NA	TRBV7-2	TRBJ2-1	TRBD2	CASSLPSGSSYNEQFF	TGTGCCAGCAGCTTACCTAGCGGGAGCTCCTACAATGAGCAGTTCTTC
few	TRBV4-1	TRBJ2-7	NA	CASSEAGFDYEQYF	TGCGCCAGCAGCGAGGCGGGGTTCGACTACGAGCAGTACTTC
NA	TRBV2	TRBJ2-5	NA	CASSEHFRQETQYF	TGTGCCAGCAGTGAACATTTTCGTCAAGAGACCCAGTACTTC
NA	TRBV30	TRBJ2-5	NA	CAWSLGGETQYF	TGTGCCTGGAGTTTGGGAGGAGAGACCCAGTACTTC
NA	TRBV19	TRBJ2-6	TRBD1	CASMYRGPGANVLTF	TGTGCCAGTATGTACAGGGGGCCCGGGGCCAACGTCCTGACTTTC
few	TRBV25-1	TRBJ1-1	TRBD1	CASSARTGSNTEAFF	TGTGCCAGCAGCGCACGGACAGGGTCGAACACTGAAGCTTTCTTT
NA	TRBV4-1	TRBJ1-4	NA	CASSYQGRDEKLFF	TGCGCCAGCAGCTATCAAGGCAGGGATGAAAAACTGTTTTTT
few	TRBV4-1	TRBJ2-2	NA	CASSQEAVPNTGELFF	TGCGCCAGCAGCCAAGAAGCGGTGCCGAACACCGGGGAGCTGTTTTTT
NA	TRBV13	TRBJ2-5	NA	CASSLGRPQETQYF	TGTGCCAGCAGCTTAGGTCGCCCCCAAGAGACCCAGTACTTC
NA	TRBV29-1	TRBJ1-2	NA	CSVAGDGGYTF	TGCAGCGTTGCTGGGGATGGCGGCTACACCTTC
NA	TRBV7-9	TRBJ1-1	TRBD1	CASSSNRDRGTEAFF	TGTGCCAGCAGCAGCAACCGGGACAGGGGTACTGAAGCTTTCTTT
few	TRBV5-1	TRBJ1-1	TRBD1	CASTSGQLNTEAFF	TGCGCCAGCACTTCGGGACAGTTGAACACTGAAGCTTTCTTT
many	TRBV2	TRBJ2-7	NA	CASSDEGVESYEQYF	TGTGCCAGCAGTGACGAAGGGGTGGAGTCCTACGAGCAGTACTTC
few	TRBV29-1	TRBJ1-1	TRBD1	CSVSNRGGTEAFF	TGCAGCGTTTCTAACAGGGGTGGCACTGAAGCTTTCTTT
NA	TRBV29-1	TRBJ2-1	NA	CSVVSAYNEQFF	TGCAGCGTTGTCTCGGCCTACAATGAGCAGTTCTTC
few	TRBV9	TRBJ2-3	TRBD1	CASSWRDRYTDTQYF	TGTGCCAGCAGCTGGCGGGACAGGTACACAGATACGCAGTATTTT
NA	TRBV11-2	TRBJ2-1	TRBD1	CASSQGQGLDEQFF	TGTGCCAGCAGCCAAGGACAGGGGCTGGATGAGCAGTTCTTC
NA	TRBV29-1	TRBJ2-7	TRBD1	CSVEARDREGDEQYF	TGCAGCGTTGAAGCCCGGGACAGGGAGGGAGACGAGCAGTACTTC
NA	TRBV11-1	TRBJ2-7	TRBD1	CASSPSRGTGGYEQYF	TGTGCCAGCAGCCCGAGCCGCGGGACAGGGGGGTACGAGCAGTACTTC
NA	TRBV29-1	TRBJ1-1	NA	CSVKFTEAFF	TGCAGCGTAAAATTCACTGAAGCTTTCTTT
few	TRBV29-1	TRBJ2-5	NA	CSVEARETQYF	TGCAGCGTTGAAGCCCGGGAGACCCAGTACTTC
few	TRBV28	TRBJ2-2	NA	CASNYRVHTGELFF	TGTGCCAGTAATTACAGGGTCCACACCGGGGAGCTGTTTTTT
few	TRBV19	TRBJ1-1	NA	CASSKRREEKAFF	TGTGCCAGTAGTAAAAGGAGGGAGGAGAAAGCTTTCTTT
few	TRBV9	TRBJ1-2	NA	CASSASPTGPYGYTF	TGTGCCAGCAGCGCCTCCCCTACAGGCCCCTATGGCTACACCTTC
NA	TRBV27	TRBJ1-5	TRBD1	CASRVRGENQPQHF	TGTGCCAGCAGGGTCAGGGGGGAAAATCAGCCCCAGCATTTT
NA	TRBV7-9	TRBJ2-7	TRBD2	CASEVPGGVYEQYF	TGTGCCAGCGAAGTCCCGGGGGGTGTCTACGAGCAGTACTTC
NA	TRBV29-1	TRBJ2-5	TRBD1	CSVWGIVTGGFQETQYF	TGCAGCGTTTGGGGGATAGTGACAGGGGGATTCCAAGAGACCCAGTACTTC
NA	TRBV29-1	TRBJ2-5	NA	CPSEWGPETLETQYF	TGCCCATCCGAATGGGGTCCCGAGACCTTGGAGACCCAGTACTTC
NA	TRBV14	TRBJ2-1	TRBD1	CASSQGTGYNEQFF	TGTGCCAGCAGCCAAGGGACAGGGTACAATGAGCAGTTCTTC
few	TRBV28	TRBJ2-7	NA	CASSLKAYEQYF	TGTGCCAGCAGCCTCAAGGCCTACGAGCAGTACTTC
NA	TRBV28	TRBJ2-7	TRBD1	CASSLGTGSNEQYF	TGTGCCAGCAGTTTAGGGACAGGGTCAAACGAGCAGTACTTC
NA	TRBV29-1	TRBJ1-5	NA	CSARESRLLGWAGGEPQHF	TGCAGCGCCCGGGAATCTAGGTTGCTAGGGTGGGCAGGAGGGGAGCCCCAGCATTTT
NA	TRBV7-9	TRBJ2-2	NA	CASSFRLSGELFF	TGTGCCAGCAGCTTCCGACTCTCCGGGGAGCTGTTTTTT
NA	TRBV2	TRBJ2-5	TRBD2	CASSEGGETQYF	TGTGCCAGCAGTGAGGGGGGGGAGACCCAGTACTTC
NA	TRBV4-1	TRBJ2-7	NA	CASSQASRYEQYF	TGCGCCAGCAGCCAAGCCTCCCGCTACGAGCAGTACTTC
few	TRBV7-9	TRBJ2-7	NA	CASSLTVARAEEQYF	TGTGCCAGCAGCTTAACGGTGGCTAGGGCCGAAGAGCAGTACTTC
NA	TRBV7-9	TRBJ2-7	NA	CASSARNSYEQYF	TGTGCCAGCAGCGCCAGGAACTCCTACGAGCAGTACTTC
NA	TRBV29-1	TRBJ2-7	TRBD1	CSVATGQTYEQYF	TGCAGCGTTGCTACGGGACAGACCTACGAGCAGTACTTC
NA	TRBV30	TRBJ2-2	NA	CAWKYTRGTGELFF	TGTGCCTGGAAATATACTAGGGGGACCGGGGAGCTGTTTTTT
NA	TRBV29-1	TRBJ2-5	TRBD1	CSVPTGEETQYF	TGCAGCGTGCCTACAGGGGAAGAGACCCAGTACTTC
NA	TRBV27	TRBJ2-7	TRBD1	CASSLSRGPYEQYF	TGTGCCAGCAGTTTATCGAGGGGGCCCTACGAGCAGTACTTC
few	TRBV29-1	TRBJ2-1	NA	CSVEGLSGEGDEQFF	TGCAGCGTTGAAGGGCTAAGCGGTGAAGGGGATGAGCAGTTCTTC